Shown below are 25 T cell receptor beta chains from a single sample sequenced in a study of shared clonotypes between healthy human individuals. Method: immunoSEQ multiplex PCR; TCRdb's copy keeps in-frame clones and lacks some. The top ten clones hold 11% of a sample with some 240,000 clones, under 80% of them seen once. Sequencing was carried out using memory CD4+ T cells sorted from blood. Specified subset: CD45RA-negative fraction. The receptors were sampled from a man aged 25-45 years in good health.

CDR3 region: CASNIDGGISSGANVLTF. The CDR3 DNA reads TGTGCCAGCAACATCGACGGGGGAATAAGCTCTGGGGCCAACGTCCTGACTTTC. The chain has TRBV5-4 and TRBJ2-6; TRBD2 is a possible D gene (6 bases). The CDR3 runs 18 residues. With 6 bases removed from V and 0 bases from J, the gap between germline ends came to 19 bases. Germline V CDR1 and CDR2: SGHNT, YYREEE (reference sequence).

The chain carries TRBV5-4 and TRBJ1-2, with a possible D match to TRBD1 (5 bases). There are 16 residues in the CDR3. Trimming took off 6 bases at V and 3 bases at J, with 21 bases between the two ends. CDR1 is SGHNT, CDR2 YYREEE, per germline (reference sequence). In nucleotides, the CDR3 is TGTGCCAGCACCGAATCTAATAGGGGAGGATACTATGGCTACACCTTC. Protein product: CASTESNRGGYYGYTF.

The chain is built from TRBV5-1 and TRBJ2-5; no definite D call. The CDR3 runs 14 residues. Germline values: CDR1 SGHRS, CDR2 YFSETQ. Deletions cut 3 bases from V and 4 bases from J, with 13 bases between. CDR3 coding DNA: TGCGCCAGCAGCTATCTTTGGGGTGGAGAGACCCAGTACTTC. This sequence encodes CASSYLWGGETQYF.

This rearrangement joins TRBV18 to TRBJ2-1; TRBD2 matches at 9 bases. The CDR3 runs to 15 residues. Trimming removed 5 bases from V and 2 bases from J; junction bases left unmatched: 4. The germline V gene encodes CDR1 KGHSH and CDR2 LQKENI. The CDR3 region is CASSNSGSPYNEQFF. The CDR3 nucleotides read TGTGCCAGCTCAAATAGCGGGAGCCCCTACAATGAGCAGTTCTTC.

In its sample, this clone was seen once. The genes are TRBV6-5 and TRBJ2-4; 9 bases agree with TRBD2. Trimming took 2 bases from V and 6 from J; bases not matched to a gene: 8. From germline, CDR1 is MNHEY and CDR2 SVGAGI. The CDR3 is made up of 16 amino acids. CDR3 coding DNA: TGTGCCAGCAGTTACGGGGCGGGAGGGCCGCGAAACATTCAGTACTTC. Amino acid sequence: CASSYGAGGPRNIQYF.

There are a few counts of this clone. The rearrangement uses TRBV18 and TRBJ2-2; 13 bases are shared with TRBD2. This CDR3 has 16 residues. V lost 3 bases, J lost 7 bases, and 5 bases stayed unmatched. Germline assignment: CDR1 KGHSH and CDR2 LQKENI. CDR3 coding DNA: TGTGCCAGCTCACCTGGACTAGCGGGAGTGAACGGGGAGCTGTTTTTT. This gives the protein CASSPGLAGVNGELFF.

In this sample, this clone turned up once. The chain combines TRBV19 with TRBJ1-5; maybe TRBD1 (5 bases). Between the trimmed V and J ends, which lost 3 bases and 16 bases, there was a span of 16 bases. The CDR3 is 12 amino acids. Germline V CDR1 and CDR2: LNHDA, SQIVND (reference sequence). The CDR3 region is CASSMGGAVRHF. Written as DNA, the CDR3 is TGTGCCAGTAGTATGGGAGGGGCCGTTCGTCATTTT.

The chain uses TRBV28 and TRBJ2-1, with D unresolved. The CDR3 is 11 amino acids. Germline V gene sequence: CDR1 MDHEN, CDR2 SYDVKM. V dropped 7 bases and J dropped 3 bases, with 4 bases sitting between them. This CDR3 is CASTYYNEQFF. In DNA form, the CDR3 reads TGTGCCAGCACTTACTACAATGAGCAGTTCTTC.

This clone was found once. The chain employs TRBV5-4 and TRBJ2-3; TRBD1 matches 10 bases. Looked up from germline, CDR1 is SGHNT and CDR2 is YYREEE (reference sequence). V shed 5 bases, J shed 3 bases, and the junction held 6 bases outside the gene matches. The CDR3 covers 15 residues. CDR3 sequence reads: CASSYRQGATDTQYF. The CDR3 DNA sequence: TGTGCCAGCAGTTATCGACAGGGGGCTACAGATACGCAGTATTTT.

This clone was picked up one time. The CDR3 DNA reads as TGTGCCAGCTCACTCCTCCAGGTGCACTACGAGCAGTACTTC. This codes for CASSLLQVHYEQYF. The genes are TRBV18 and TRBJ2-7, with D uncertain. In germline, CDR1 is KGHSH, CDR2 LQKENI. With 4 bases removed from V and 3 bases from J, the gap between germline ends came to 13 bases. This CDR3 spans 14 amino acids.

This clone appeared a single time. The rearrangement links TRBV7-8 to TRBJ1-5; 9 nucleotides match TRBD1. This CDR3 has 19 residues. V shed 1 base, J shed 5 bases, and the junction held 15 bases outside the gene matches. Germline V gene sequence: CDR1 SGHVS, CDR2 FQNEAQ. CDR3 DNA sequence: TGTGCCAGCAGCTTAGAAGCGGGACAGGGAAGTTTCGGCGATCAGCCCCAGCATTTT. This translates into CASSLEAGQGSFGDQPQHF.

The chain joins TRBV7-9 to TRBJ2-5; 7 positions agree with TRBD1. This CDR3 is built from 13 residues. V gave up 5 bases and J gave up 7 bases; unmatched junction bases: 7. Germline V gives CDR1 SEHNR, CDR2 FQNEAQ (reference sequence). The CDR3 nucleotides read TGTGCCAGCAGCCTAGGACAGGCGTGGACCCAGTACTTC. Translated, it gives CASSLGQAWTQYF.

V is TRBV20-1 and J is TRBJ2-3; no reliable D call. Per the germline V gene, CDR1 is DFQATT and CDR2 is SNEGSKA (reference sequence). V was trimmed by 2 bases and J by 8 bases, leaving 5 bases between them. The CDR3 length is 10 residues. The CDR3 spells CSARRSTQYF. Here the CDR3 DNA reads TGCAGTGCTAGAAGGAGTACGCAGTATTTT.

This clone was seen ten or more times. V and J are TRBV12-2 and TRBJ1-2; the DNA was not compared with TRBD1, the D call given in the table. TRBV12-2 represents a pseudogene. This CDR3 has 15 residues. In DNA, the CDR3 is TGTGCAAGTCGCTGCCGGGACAGGAGATACTATGGCTACACCTTC. Protein product: CASRCRDRRYYGYTF.

The V and J genes are TRBV19 and TRBJ2-7; D is ambiguous. Germline V CDR1 and CDR2: LNHDA, SQIVND (reference sequence). V was shortened by 9 bases and J by 10 bases, with 22 bases between the two germline ends. This CDR3 has 13 amino acids. As DNA, the CDR3 is TGTGCCAGCAACCTTGAGTGGGGTAAGGATCAGTACTTC. This encodes CASNLEWGKDQYF.

The V and J genes are TRBV4-3 and TRBJ2-1, with D perhaps being TRBD1 or TRBD2 (5 bases each). This CDR3 has 16 amino acids. From germline, CDR1 is LGHNA and CDR2 YSLEER. The ends were cut back, 1 base at V and 0 bases at J, with 10 bases in the middle. The CDR3 loop reads CASSQGLRGSYNEQFF. CDR3 nucleotides: TGCGCCAGCAGCCAAGGGCTGAGGGGCTCCTACAATGAGCAGTTCTTC.

As DNA, the CDR3 is TGCAGCGTTGAAGTCACCCGACAGGGTGGGCAGTTCTTC. It encodes CSVEVTRQGGQFF. V usage is TRBV29-1 and J usage is TRBJ2-1, with 7 bases that match TRBD1. The CDR3 length is 13 residues. The V gene's germline CDR1 is SQVTM and CDR2 ANQGSEA. The J segment lost 12 bases and the V segment lost 1 base, leaving 9 bases of the junction unmatched.

The genes are TRBV5-6 and TRBJ1-2, with 7 bases lining up with TRBD1. The CDR3 spans 17 residues. V lost 0 bases and J lost 5; bases outside the gene matches: 13. Germline CDR1 SGHDT, CDR2 YYEEEE. As DNA, the CDR3 is TGTGCCAGCAGCTTGGAGGGAGGGGACAGTCCTTATTATGGCTACACCTTC. This encodes CASSLEGGDSPYYGYTF.

This clone is categorized as medium-sized (0.01 to 0.1%). The chain couples TRBV9 to TRBJ2-3; 10 positions agree with TRBD2. This CDR3 has 14 residues. The germline V gene encodes CDR1 SGDLS and CDR2 YYNGEE. V dropped 0 bases and J dropped 9; count of bases not matched to a gene: 4. The CDR3 DNA reads TGTGCCAGCAGCGTAGAAGGGGGACTAGCGACGCAGTATTTT. Translation gives CASSVEGGLATQYF.

The V call is TRBV28, the J call TRBJ2-3; 12 nucleotides match TRBD2. The V segment lost 5 bases and the J segment 7 bases; nucleotides outside the gene matches: 10. CDR3 length equals 16 residues. Germline V gives CDR1 MDHEN, CDR2 SYDVKM. The CDR3 loop is CASSQRTSGTHHTQYF. The CDR3 DNA reads TGTGCCAGCAGTCAAAGGACTAGCGGGACCCATCATACGCAGTATTTT.

The chain has TRBV9 and TRBJ2-7; D unresolved. The CDR3 has 14 amino acids. V was shortened by 1 base and J by 2 bases, with 10 bases between the two germline ends. CDR1 is SGDLS and CDR2 is YYNGEE in the germline V gene. The CDR3 bases are TGTGCCAGCAGCGTACACAGAGAAACCTACGAGCAGTACTTC. As protein: CASSVHRETYEQYF.

Points on this clone: One base away lies a much larger clone, so this may be a sequencing read error. The chain is built from TRBV2 and TRBJ1-5, with TRBD1 identical over 8 bases. This CDR3 has 17 amino acids. Germline V gene lookup returns CDR1 SNHLY and CDR2 FYNNEI. V shed 0 bases and J 1 base; nucleotides not matched to a gene: 5. CDR3 coding DNA: TGTGCCAGCAGTGAAGCATATTGGACAGGGAGCAATCAGCCCCAGCATTTT. This encodes CASSEAYWTGSNQPQHF.

This clone has a handful of counts. Other DNA sequences from this sample encode an identical CDR3 as well. This rearrangement joins TRBV7-9 to TRBJ1-2; 7 bases match TRBD1. The CDR3 runs to 13 residues. Germline values: CDR1 SEHNR, CDR2 FQNEAQ (reference sequence). Germline trimming cut 5 bases from V and 5 bases from J; bases unmatched to any gene: 5. This CDR3 is CASSRDSGYGYTF. The CDR3 bases are TGTGCCAGCAGCCGGGACAGTGGGTATGGCTACACCTTC. Together with reference TRBV7-9 and TRBJ1-2, the CDR3 gives the full variable domain: DTGVSQNPRHKITKRGQNVTFRCDPISEHNRLYWYRQTLGQGPEFLTYFQNEAQLEKSRLLSDRFSAERPKGSFSTLEIQRTEQGDSAMYLCASSRDSGYGYTFGSGTRLTVV.

The chain has TRBV10-2 and TRBJ2-1; the match to TRBD2 covers 8 bases. CDR1 and CDR2 from the germline V gene are WSHSY and SAAADI. Unmatched junction bases numbered 4, after V lost 6 bases and J lost 6 bases. The CDR3 loop spans 13 amino acids. Here the CDR3 reads CASSAGRVNEQFF. CDR3 coding DNA: TGCGCCAGCAGCGCCGGGAGGGTCAATGAGCAGTTCTTC.

The chain employs TRBV28 and TRBJ2-1; unclear D gene. The germline V gene encodes CDR1 MDHEN and CDR2 SYDVKM. This CDR3 region has 15 residues. The germline V and J ends were trimmed by 5 bases and 0 bases, with 11 bases remaining between them. CDR3 nucleotides: TGTGCCAGCAGTCGCAACGGGCCCTCCTACAATGAGCAGTTCTTC. Translation gives CASSRNGPSYNEQFF. Drawing the rest from reference TRBV28 and TRBJ2-1, the complete variable domain is DVKVTQSSRYLVKRTGEKVFLECVQDMDHENMFWYRQDPGLGLRLIYFSYDVKMKEKGDIPEGYSVSREKKERFSLILESASTNQTSMYLCASSRNGPSYNEQFFGPGTRLTVL.